What follows are 28 T cell receptor beta chains derived from one specimen sequenced in a study of long-term antiretroviral therapy in people with HIV. Researchers report immunoSEQ v3.0 was run at survey level. TCRdb's table, derived via immunoSEQ multiplex PCR, lists solely in-frame clones and lacks some. Of 35,000 or so clones in the sample, 85% were seen once. The input for sequencing was unsorted PBMCs, taken approximately 2.9 years before starting antiretroviral therapy. The receptors were gathered from a woman aged 30 to 39 with HIV.

The chain couples TRBV6-1 to TRBJ1-4, with 7 bases fitting TRBD1. This CDR3 comprises 15 residues. CDR1 and CDR2 (germline): MNHNS, SASEGT. J lost 0 bases, V lost 6 bases, and 4 bases had no gene match. The CDR3 sequence is CASRPGQATNEKLFF. CDR3 coding DNA: TGTGCCAGCAGACCCGGACAGGCAACTAATGAAAAACTGTTTTTT.

The chain links TRBV6-1 to TRBJ2-1; TRBD1 might be the D (5 bases). V shed 8 bases and J shed 6 bases, with 11 bases lying between them. The CDR3 loop spans 12 amino acids. Germline V gives CDR1 MNHNS, CDR2 SASEGT. Here the CDR3 reads CASGAGVNEQFF. CDR3 nucleotide sequence: TGTGCCAGCGGGGCAGGTGTCAATGAGCAGTTCTTC.

The chain recombines TRBV7-9 with TRBJ1-6; a weak D match, TRBD1 (6 bases). The germline V gene has CDR1 SEHNR and CDR2 FQNEAQ (reference sequence). The CDR3 spans 18 residues. Trimming stripped 6 bases from V and 1 base from J, with 19 bases between. The DNA of the CDR3 is TGTGCCAGCAGGGTTGGGGGAACAGGGAAGTCCTATAATTCACCCCTCCACTTT. It yields the protein CASRVGGTGKSYNSPLHF.

V usage is TRBV19 and J usage is TRBJ1-6; 8 bases fit TRBD1. This CDR3 has 13 amino acids. Looked up from germline, CDR1 is LNHDA and CDR2 is SQIVND (reference sequence). The V segment lost 4 bases and the J segment 9 bases; nucleotides outside the gene matches: 2. In DNA form, the CDR3 reads TGTGCCAGTAGTACAACAGGGGGTTCACCCCTCCACTTT. Amino acid sequence: CASSTTGGSPLHF.

The chain uses TRBV11-2 and TRBJ1-2; D not resolved. CDR1 and CDR2 (germline): SGHAT, FQNNGV. Trimming took off 1 base at V and 2 bases at J, with 8 bases between the two ends. This CDR3 region has 14 residues. CDR3 bases: TGTGCCAGCAGCTTAGGGGCCAGCAACTATGGCTACACCTTC. Its protein is CASSLGASNYGYTF.

The V and J genes are TRBV5-1 and TRBJ2-5, with D tentatively TRBD1 or TRBD2 (5 bases each). The ends were cut back, 0 bases at V and 5 bases at J, with 14 bases in the middle. Germline V gene lookup returns CDR1 SGHRS and CDR2 YFSETQ. The CDR3 sequence is 15 residues long. CDR3 residues: CASSLEGTTVETQYF. The CDR3 coding sequence is TGCGCCAGCAGCTTGGAGGGGACCACCGTGGAGACCCAGTACTTC. Using reference TRBV5-1 and TRBJ2-5 for the parts outside the CDR3, the full variable domain is KAGVTQTPRYLIKTRGQQVTLSCSPISGHRSVSWYQQTPGQGLQFLFEYFSETQRNKGNFPGRFSGRQFSNSRSEMNVSTLELGDSALYLCASSLEGTTVETQYFGPGTRLLVL.

V usage is TRBV9 and J usage is TRBJ2-7, with TRBD1 as a possible D gene (6 bases). In germline, CDR1 is SGDLS, CDR2 YYNGEE. The CDR3 has 15 residues. Trimming removed 2 bases from V and 3 bases from J, with 15 bases in between. CDR3 nucleotides: TGTGCCAGCAGCGTTACGGACAGCCGCGTCTACGAGCAGTACTTC. Its translation is CASSVTDSRVYEQYF.

The chain is built from TRBV29-1 and TRBJ2-1; a weak D match, TRBD2 (5 bases). Germline V CDR1 and CDR2: SQVTM, ANQGSEA. The CDR3 is 11 amino acids. V gave up 4 bases and J gave up 7 bases, with 8 bases separating them. CDR3 loop: CSVGSGNEQFF. The CDR3 coding sequence is TGCAGCGTTGGCTCGGGGAATGAGCAGTTCTTC.

This chain uses TRBV6-1 with TRBJ2-1; perhaps TRBD1 as D (5 bases). From germline, CDR1 is MNHNS and CDR2 SASEGT. This CDR3 comprises 13 residues. Trimming left V 3 bases short and J 2 bases short, with 5 bases between. The CDR3 protein is CASSETAYNEQFF. In nucleotides, the CDR3 is TGTGCCAGCAGTGAGACAGCCTACAATGAGCAGTTCTTC.

The chain uses TRBV7-9 and TRBJ1-2, with D possibly matching TRBD1 (5 bases). Germline CDR1 and CDR2: SEHNR and FQNEAQ (reference sequence). The CDR3 length is 14 residues. V was shortened by 3 bases and J by 6 bases, with 14 bases between the two germline ends. The CDR3 nucleotides read TGTGCCAGCAGCTTTCGTGGAGGGGACCATGGCTACACCTTC. The encoded protein is CASSFRGGDHGYTF. The whole variable domain, filled in from reference TRBV7-9 and TRBJ1-2, reads DTGVSQNPRHKITKRGQNVTFRCDPISEHNRLYWYRQTLGQGPEFLTYFQNEAQLEKSRLLSDRFSAERPKGSFSTLEIQRTEQGDSAMYLCASSFRGGDHGYTFGSGTRLTVV.

The chain has TRBV6-5 and TRBJ1-4, with D possibly TRBD1 on 5 matching bases. The CDR3 covers 12 residues. Germline CDR1 and CDR2: MNHEY and SVGAGI. Trimming removed 6 bases from V and 8 bases from J, with 10 bases in between. This CDR3 is CASSRDREKLFF. The CDR3 region has the DNA TGTGCCAGCAGCCGCGACAGAGAAAAACTGTTTTTT.

The chain uses TRBV18 and TRBJ2-3, with D unclear. The germline V and J ends were trimmed by 0 bases and 0 bases, with 7 bases remaining between them. CDR1 is KGHSH and CDR2 is LQKENI in the germline V gene. The CDR3 runs 15 residues. As DNA, the CDR3 is TGTGCCAGCTCACCACCAGGCACTAGCACAGATACGCAGTATTTT. Translating it yields CASSPPGTSTDTQYF.

This chain links TRBV5-1 with TRBJ2-5, with 14 bases matching TRBD2. The J call may be in error: the DNA end matches TRBJ2-7 better. Looked up from germline, CDR1 is SGHRS and CDR2 is YFSETQ. This CDR3 has 16 residues. This CDR3 reads CASSLAGLAGGFEQYF. The CDR3 DNA reads TGCGCCAGCAGCTTGGCCGGACTAGCGGGGGGTTTCGAGCAGTACTTC.

The gene calls are TRBV27 and TRBJ2-1; 12 bases fit TRBD1. V shed 9 bases and J 1 base; nucleotides not matched to a gene: 4. The CDR3 runs 15 residues. Germline V gene lookup returns CDR1 MNHEY and CDR2 SMNVEV (reference sequence). The CDR3 sequence: CARGTGGASYNEQFF. DNA of the CDR3: TGTGCCAGAGGGACAGGGGGCGCGTCCTACAATGAGCAGTTCTTC.

V gene TRBV2 combines with J gene TRBJ2-3; D might be TRBD2 (6 bases). The V end lost 3 bases, the J end lost 3 bases, and 13 bases lay between the germline ends. Germline loops: CDR1 SNHLY, CDR2 FYNNEI. The CDR3 is 15 residues long. The CDR3 here is CASSDGGGGTDTQYF. CDR3 nucleotides: TGTGCCAGCAGTGATGGCGGCGGAGGGACAGATACGCAGTATTTT.

Only one count was recorded for this clone. The chain has TRBV19 and TRBJ2-2; maybe TRBD2 (6 bases). CDR1 is LNHDA and CDR2 is SQIVND in the germline V gene (reference sequence). There are 11 residues in the CDR3. Trimming shortened V by 10 bases and J by 7 bases, and 10 bases separated the two germline ends. CDR3 in DNA: TGTGCCATTCTCGGGGGCGGGGAGCTGTTTTTT. Its protein is CAILGGGELFF.

The V and J genes are TRBV29-1 and TRBJ2-1; 7 positions agree with TRBD2. In germline, CDR1 is SQVTM, CDR2 ANQGSEA. V lost 3 bases, J lost 7 bases, and 3 bases stayed unmatched. CDR3 length: 12 amino acids. The DNA of the CDR3 is TGCAGCGTTGAGGGGGGGGTAAATGAGCAGTTCTTC. Encoded protein: CSVEGGVNEQFF.

CDR3 coding DNA: TGTGCCAGCAGTGAATCATGGGACCCGAGGACGTATGGCTACACCTTC. Its protein is CASSESWDPRTYGYTF. The rearrangement links TRBV2 to TRBJ1-2, with TRBD1 as a possible D gene (5 bases). The CDR3 loop spans 16 amino acids. The ends were cut back, 2 bases at V and 5 bases at J, with 18 bases in the middle. CDR1 is SNHLY, CDR2 FYNNEI, per germline.

This clone has just one count. The genes are TRBV4-1 and TRBJ1-3; 8 bases map to TRBD1. V was clipped by 5 bases and J by 3 bases; unmatched bases: 9. In germline, CDR1 is MGHRA, CDR2 YSYEKL. This CDR3 spans 16 amino acids. The CDR3 coding sequence is TGCGCCAGCAGCTTCACTTCACAGGGGGATGGAAACACCATATATTTT. It yields the protein CASSFTSQGDGNTIYF.

CDR3: CASSERENSPLHF. The CDR3 nucleotides read TGTGCCAGCAGTGAAAGGGAGAATTCACCCCTCCACTTT. The rearrangement joins TRBV6-1 to TRBJ1-6; no clear D gene. The CDR3 has 13 amino acids. Trimming took 2 bases from V and 7 from J, leaving 6 bases between them. Germline lookup yields CDR1 MNHNS and CDR2 SASEGT.

J is TRBJ2-2 and V is TRBV6-1, with D tentatively TRBD2 (6 bases). This CDR3 region has 15 residues. V was trimmed by 8 bases and J by 7 bases, leaving 20 bases between them. The germline CDR1 and CDR2 sequences are MNHNS and SASEGT. Written as DNA, the CDR3 is TGTGCCAGCGGAAACCTCTTGACCGGGGGCGGGGAGCTGTTTTTT. This translates into CASGNLLTGGGELFF.

This rearrangement joins TRBV18 to TRBJ2-5; D is uncertain. Deletions cut 1 base from V and 1 base from J, with 13 bases between. Per germline, CDR1 KGHSH and CDR2 LQKENI. This CDR3 is built from 16 residues. The CDR3 loop is CASSPRVPNGQETQYF. In DNA form, the CDR3 reads TGTGCCAGCTCACCACGGGTACCCAACGGCCAAGAGACCCAGTACTTC.

The DNA for the CDR3 is TGTGCCTGTAGAGGGCGTACTGAAGCTTTCTTT. Its translation is CACRGRTEAFF. The chain carries TRBV6-6 and TRBJ1-1; D uncertain. Trimming pared 11 bases from V and 5 bases from J, leaving 12 bases between. Looked up from germline, CDR1 is MNHNY and CDR2 is SVGAGI (reference sequence). This CDR3 spans 11 amino acids.

This sequence joins TRBV5-4 and TRBJ2-7, with a possible D match to TRBD1 (6 bases). The CDR3 is 18 amino acids. Germline V lookup: CDR1 SGHNT, CDR2 YYREEE (reference sequence). V lost 4 bases to trimming and J lost 0 bases, with 23 bases between them. The CDR3 reads CASSPEMNPGVVSYEQYF. CDR3 coding DNA: TGTGCCAGCAGCCCTGAGATGAATCCAGGGGTTGTCTCCTACGAGCAGTACTTC.

This clone was recorded once. V gene TRBV11-3 combines with J gene TRBJ2-1; 12 nucleotides align to TRBD1. After removal of 0 bases from V and 6 bases from J, the junction contained 6 bases not matched to a gene. The CDR3 totals 17 residues. Germline CDR1 and CDR2: SGHNT and YENEEA. The CDR3 sequence is CASSLDKGTGGVNEQFF. The CDR3 DNA reads as TGTGCCAGCAGCTTAGATAAAGGGACAGGGGGCGTCAATGAGCAGTTCTTC. Drawing the rest from reference TRBV11-3 and TRBJ2-1, the complete variable domain is EAGVVQSPRYKIIEKKQPVAFWCNPISGHNTLYWYLQNLGQGPELLIRYENEEAVDDSQLPKDRFSAERLKGVDSTLKIQPAELGDSAVYLCASSLDKGTGGVNEQFFGPGTRLTVL.

This chain uses TRBV29-1 with TRBJ1-1; D uncertain. CDR3 length equals 12 residues. CDR1 and CDR2 (germline): SQVTM, ANQGSEA. V lost 2 bases and J 2 bases, leaving 6 bases between the germline ends. The CDR3 protein is CSVESENTEAFF. In DNA form, the CDR3 reads TGCAGCGTTGAATCCGAAAACACTGAAGCTTTCTTT.

This rearrangement joins TRBV9 to TRBJ1-4; 9 positions match TRBD1. Germline V lookup: CDR1 SGDLS, CDR2 YYNGEE. The CDR3 runs 14 residues. J was trimmed by 8 bases and V by 4 bases; bases with no gene match: 6. The CDR3 spells CASSLGQGGEKLFF. For the CDR3, the DNA is TGTGCCAGCAGCCTGGGACAGGGTGGAGAAAAACTGTTTTTT. Full variable domain (outside the CDR3, taken from reference TRBV9 and TRBJ1-4): DSGVTQTPKHLITATGQRVTLRCSPRSGDLSVYWYQQSLDQGLQFLIQYYNGEERAKGNILERFSAQQFPDLHSELNLSSLELGDSALYFCASSLGQGGEKLFFGSGTQLSVL.

The rearrangement links TRBV5-1 to TRBJ1-6, with TRBD1 matching over 11 bases. The CDR3 is 20 residues long. V gave up 5 bases and J gave up 1 base; unmatched junction bases: 14. Germline V gives CDR1 SGHRS, CDR2 YFSETQ. CDR3 region: CASRGIRTGGAGSYNSPLHF. Here the CDR3 DNA reads TGCGCCAGCAGGGGAATTCGGACAGGGGGCGCGGGGTCCTATAATTCACCCCTCCACTTT.